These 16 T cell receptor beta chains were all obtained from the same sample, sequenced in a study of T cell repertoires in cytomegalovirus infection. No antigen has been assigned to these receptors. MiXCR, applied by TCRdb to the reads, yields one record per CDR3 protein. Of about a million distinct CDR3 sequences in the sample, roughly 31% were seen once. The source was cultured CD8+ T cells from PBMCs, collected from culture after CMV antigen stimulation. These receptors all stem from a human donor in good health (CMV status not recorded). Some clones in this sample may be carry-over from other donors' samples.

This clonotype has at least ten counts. CDR3 protein: CATAGSGQKNYGYTF. The CDR3 nucleotides are TGTGCCACCGCGGGTTCAGGGCAGAAAAACTATGGCTACACCTTC. The rearrangement links TRBV7-2 to TRBJ1-2; D may be TRBD1 (5 bases). The CDR3 is made up of 15 amino acids. V was trimmed by 10 bases and J by 2 bases, leaving 20 bases between them. Germline loops: CDR1 SGHTA, CDR2 FQGNSA.

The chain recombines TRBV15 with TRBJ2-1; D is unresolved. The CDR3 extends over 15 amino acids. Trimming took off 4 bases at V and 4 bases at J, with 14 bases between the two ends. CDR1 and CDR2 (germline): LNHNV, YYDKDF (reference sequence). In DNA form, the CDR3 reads TGTGCCACCAGCACATCAAAGCGCGTTTACAATGAGCAGTTCTTC. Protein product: CATSTSKRVYNEQFF.

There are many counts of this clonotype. The DNA for the CDR3 is TGTGCCAGCAGCGTAGAGGCTAGAGAAGAGACCCAGTACTTC. Its translation is CASSVEAREETQYF. The V and J genes are TRBV9 and TRBJ2-5; no firm D call. V was pared by 0 bases and J by 3 bases, with 9 bases between. The CDR3 totals 14 residues. The germline V gene has CDR1 SGDLS and CDR2 YYNGEE.

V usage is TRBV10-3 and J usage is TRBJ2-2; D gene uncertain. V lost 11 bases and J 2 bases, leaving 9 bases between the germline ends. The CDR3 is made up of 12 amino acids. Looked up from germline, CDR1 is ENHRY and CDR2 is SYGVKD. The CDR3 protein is CAFNDNTGELFF. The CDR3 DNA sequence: TGTGCCTTTAACGATAACACCGGGGAGCTGTTTTTT.

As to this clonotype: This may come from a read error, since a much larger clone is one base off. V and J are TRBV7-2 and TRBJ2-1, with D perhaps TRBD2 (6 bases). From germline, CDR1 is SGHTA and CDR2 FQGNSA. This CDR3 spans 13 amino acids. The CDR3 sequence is CANSWGVGDEQFF. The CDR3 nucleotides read TGTGCCAACAGCTGGGGGGTGGGAGATGAGCAGTTCTTC.

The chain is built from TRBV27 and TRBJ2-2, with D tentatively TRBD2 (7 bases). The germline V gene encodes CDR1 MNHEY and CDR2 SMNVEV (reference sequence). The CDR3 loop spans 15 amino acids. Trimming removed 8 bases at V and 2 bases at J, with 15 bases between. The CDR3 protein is CASGHGGRNTGELFF. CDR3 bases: TGTGCCAGCGGGCACGGGGGGCGCAACACCGGGGAGCTGTTTTTT.

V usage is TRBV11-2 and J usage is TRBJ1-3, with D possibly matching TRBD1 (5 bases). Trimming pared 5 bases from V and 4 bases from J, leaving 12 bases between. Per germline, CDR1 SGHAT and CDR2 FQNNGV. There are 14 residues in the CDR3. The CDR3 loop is CASSPSQGGNTIYF. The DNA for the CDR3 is TGTGCCAGCAGCCCATCGCAGGGAGGAAACACCATATATTTT. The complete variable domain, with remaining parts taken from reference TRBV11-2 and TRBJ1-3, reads EAGVAQSPRYKIIEKRQSVAFWCNPISGHATLYWYQQILGQGPKLLIQFQNNGVVDDSQLPKDRFSAERLKGVDSTLKIQPAKLEDSAVYLCASSPSQGGNTIYFGEGSWLTVV.

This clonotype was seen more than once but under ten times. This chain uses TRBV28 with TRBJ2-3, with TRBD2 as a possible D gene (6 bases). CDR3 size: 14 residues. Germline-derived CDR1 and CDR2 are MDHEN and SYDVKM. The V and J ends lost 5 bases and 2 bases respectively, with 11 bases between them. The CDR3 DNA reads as TGTGCCAGCAGTGCCGCGGGACCCACAGATACGCAGTATTTT. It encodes CASSAAGPTDTQYF.

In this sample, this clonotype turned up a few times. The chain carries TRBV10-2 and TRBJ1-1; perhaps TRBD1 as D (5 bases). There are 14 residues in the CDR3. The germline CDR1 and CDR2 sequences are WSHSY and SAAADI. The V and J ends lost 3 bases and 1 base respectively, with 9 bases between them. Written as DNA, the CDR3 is TGCGCCAGCAGTGAATCAGACAGGAACACTGAAGCTTTCTTT. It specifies CASSESDRNTEAFF.

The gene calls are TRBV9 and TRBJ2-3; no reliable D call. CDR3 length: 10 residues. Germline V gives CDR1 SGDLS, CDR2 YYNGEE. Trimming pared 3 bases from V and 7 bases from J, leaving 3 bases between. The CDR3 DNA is TGTGCCAGCAGCGGTAATACGCAGTATTTT. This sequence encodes CASSGNTQYF.

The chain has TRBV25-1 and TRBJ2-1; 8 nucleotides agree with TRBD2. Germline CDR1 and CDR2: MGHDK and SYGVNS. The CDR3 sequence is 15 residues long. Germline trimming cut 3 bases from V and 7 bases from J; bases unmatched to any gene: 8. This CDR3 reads CASSDGGGKWNEQFF. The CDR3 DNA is TGTGCCAGCAGTGACGGCGGGGGGAAGTGGAATGAGCAGTTCTTC.

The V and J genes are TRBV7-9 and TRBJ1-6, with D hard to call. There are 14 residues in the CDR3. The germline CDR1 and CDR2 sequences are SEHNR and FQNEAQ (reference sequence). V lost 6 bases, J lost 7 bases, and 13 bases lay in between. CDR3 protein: CASRPDINNSPLHF. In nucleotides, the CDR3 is TGTGCCAGCAGACCAGACATTAACAATTCACCCCTCCACTTT.

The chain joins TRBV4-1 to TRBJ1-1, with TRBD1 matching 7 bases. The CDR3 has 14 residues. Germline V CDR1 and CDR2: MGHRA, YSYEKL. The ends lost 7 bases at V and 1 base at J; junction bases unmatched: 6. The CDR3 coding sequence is TGCGCCAGCAACTGGGACAGCGGGAACACTGAAGCTTTCTTT. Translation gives CASNWDSGNTEAFF.

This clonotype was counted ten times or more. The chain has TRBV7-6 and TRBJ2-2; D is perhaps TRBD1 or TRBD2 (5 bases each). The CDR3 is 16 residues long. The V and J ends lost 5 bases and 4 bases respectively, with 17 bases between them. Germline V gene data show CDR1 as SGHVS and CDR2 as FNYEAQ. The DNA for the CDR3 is TGTGCCAGCAGCCGTCCCGCCGGGACCTCCACCGGGGAGCTGTTTTTT. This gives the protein CASSRPAGTSTGELFF. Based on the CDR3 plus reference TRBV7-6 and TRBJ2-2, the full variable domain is GAGVSQSPRYKVTKRGQDVALRCDPISGHVSLYWYRQALGQGPEFLTYFNYEAQQDKSGLPNDRFSAERPEGSISTLTIQRTEQRDSAMYRCASSRPAGTSTGELFFGEGSRLTVL.

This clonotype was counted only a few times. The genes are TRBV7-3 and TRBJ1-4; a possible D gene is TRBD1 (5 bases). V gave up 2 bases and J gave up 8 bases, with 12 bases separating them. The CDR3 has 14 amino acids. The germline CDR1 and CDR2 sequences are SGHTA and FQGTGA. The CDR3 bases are TGTGCCAGCAGCTTACTCCAAGGGGCCGAAAAACTGTTTTTT. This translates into CASSLLQGAEKLFF.

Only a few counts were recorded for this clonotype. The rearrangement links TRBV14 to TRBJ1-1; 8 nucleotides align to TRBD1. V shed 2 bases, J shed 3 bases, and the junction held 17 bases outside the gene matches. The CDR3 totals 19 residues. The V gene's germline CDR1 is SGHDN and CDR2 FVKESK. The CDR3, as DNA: TGTGCCAGCAGCCAAAACGCCGGACAGGGACATCCGAAAGACACTGAAGCTTTCTTT. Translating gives CASSQNAGQGHPKDTEAFF.